This T cell receptor (beta chain) was documented in a study of blood T cell repertoires in COVID-19. On the study more broadly: Some COVID-19 samples were acute and others convalescent; all came from the United States, Italy and Spain.

The Seattle patients, enrolled during active infection, were followed longitudinally. This clone was counted between two and nine times. Germline loops: CDR1 MNHNS, CDR2 SASEGT. The CDR3 sequence is 15 residues long. With V trimmed by 3 bases and J by 1 base, 6 bases remained unmatched. Repertoires were generated with immunoSEQ multiplex PCR, while TCRdb's copy carries only in-frame clones and drops some. In the table there are around 150,000 clones, approximately 85% of which are singletons. Sequencing was carried out using peripheral blood. The chain couples TRBV6-1 to TRBJ2-7, with TRBD1 matching over 7 bases. The sequence was obtained from a woman aged 55-75 years with COVID-19, enrolled during active disease. The CDR3 coding sequence is TGTGCCAGCAGTGAGGTCCGGACAGGTTCCTACGAGCAGTACGTC. This translates into CASSEVRTGSYEQYV.